A selection of T cell receptor beta chains follows, all from one sample in a study of beta chain features in type 1 diabetes. Assay: immunoSEQ multiplex PCR; the TCRdb copy retains only in-frame clones and omits some. This table holds around 400,000 clones, around 12% found once. The specimen was naive CD4+ T cells from blood. Every receptor here comes from a man aged 18 to 30 in good health. CDR3s include the opening cysteine and the closing phenylalanine or tryptophan. Only some rows state a clone size, as once, few, many or a class for expanded clones.

CDR3 protein: CASSPWTGIGNQPQHF
V gene: TRBV28
J gene: TRBJ1-5
clone size: .

CDR3 protein: CASSVGGAPDTQYF
V gene: TRBV9
J gene: TRBJ2-3
clone size: .

CDR3 protein: CAISSDTERTDTQYF
V gene: TRBV10-3
J gene: TRBJ2-3
clone size: few

CDR3 protein: CASSVWPMTEAFF
V gene: TRBV28
J gene: TRBJ1-1
clone size: .

CDR3 protein: CASSLRERSGELFF
V gene: TRBV7-9
J gene: TRBJ2-2
clone size: few

CDR3 protein: CASSYPGAGEQYF
V gene: TRBV6-5
J gene: TRBJ2-7
clone size: .

CDR3 protein: CASSQPGQGARETQYF
V gene: TRBV4-3
J gene: TRBJ2-5
clone size: .

CDR3 protein: CASSIMGEGRQAYNEQFF
V gene: TRBV19
J gene: TRBJ2-1
clone size: .

CDR3 protein: CASSQVPAGELFF
V gene: TRBV4-3
J gene: TRBJ2-2
clone size: many

CDR3 protein: CASGFSTDTQYF
V gene: TRBV12-5
J gene: TRBJ2-3
clone size: .

CDR3 protein: CAISESIYGYTF
V gene: TRBV10-3
J gene: TRBJ1-2
clone size: few

CDR3 protein: CASRPGGRDTIYF
V gene: TRBV28
J gene: TRBJ1-3
clone size: few

CDR3 protein: CASSLLGLAGEDTQYF
V gene: TRBV13
J gene: TRBJ2-3
clone size: .

CDR3 protein: CASSVLPQGWETQYF
V gene: TRBV2
J gene: TRBJ2-5
clone size: few

CDR3 protein: CASSYQGTHHGEQYF
V gene: TRBV6-5
J gene: TRBJ2-7
clone size: .

CDR3 protein: CASSQTWGPYGYTF
V gene: TRBV14
J gene: TRBJ1-2
clone size: few

CDR3 protein: CALHPPGGRNTEAFF
V gene: TRBV28
J gene: TRBJ1-1
clone size: .

CDR3 protein: CASSEARDYSNQPQHF
V gene: TRBV2
J gene: TRBJ1-5
clone size: .